A selection of T cell receptor beta chains follows, all from one sample in a study of shared clonotypes between healthy human individuals. Clones were sequenced by immunoSEQ multiplex PCR, and TCRdb holds only the in-frame ones, with some missing. Of about 2 million clones listed, just under 95% are singletons. Sequencing was performed on naive CD8+ T cells sorted from blood. These receptors originate from a man between 18 and 35 years old in good health. CDR3s include the opening cysteine and the closing phenylalanine or tryptophan. A D gene is named only where the DNA matches it firmly. Expanded clones are given a class, and other clones once, few, many or no size at all.

d_call	v_call	clone_size	j_call	cdr3_nt	cdr3_aa
.	TRBV30	.	TRBJ2-1	TGTGCCTGGAGTGTATGGCAGGATTCCTACAATGAGCAGTTCTTC	CAWSVWQDSYNEQFF
.	TRBV7-6	.	TRBJ2-3	TGTGCCAGCAGCCTATACGCGGATACGCAGTATTTT	CASSLYADTQYF
TRBD2	TRBV4-1	.	TRBJ2-1	TGCGCCAGCAGCCTCACTAGCGGGATAACGATCAATGAGCAGTTCTTC	CASSLTSGITINEQFF
TRBD2	TRBV27	.	TRBJ2-7	TGTGCCAGCAGTCCCCTGCTAGCGGGGACCGCCTACGAGCAGTACTTC	CASSPLLAGTAYEQYF
.	TRBV7-6	.	TRBJ2-7	TGTGCCAGCAGCCCGGGGTGGGGAAGCATCGGGACTTCTTACGAGCAGTACTTC	CASSPGWGSIGTSYEQYF
.	TRBV28	.	TRBJ2-1	TGTGCCAGCAGTTTAAAGGAAGTAATAGGCAATGAGCAGTTCTTC	CASSLKEVIGNEQFF
TRBD2	TRBV7-8	.	TRBJ2-1	TGTGCCAGCAGCTTCGGACTAGCGGGAGGGGAATCCCCCTACAATGAGCAGTTCTTC	CASSFGLAGGESPYNEQFF
.	TRBV11-2	.	TRBJ2-1	TGTGCCAGCAGCTATGTCCGCAATGAGCAGTTCTTC	CASSYVRNEQFF
TRBD2	TRBV2	.	TRBJ2-7	TGTGCCAGCAGTTTTGGCGGGAGCGAGCAGTACTTC	CASSFGGSEQYF
.	TRBV6-5	.	TRBJ2-6	TGTGCCAGCAGTTACTCTTCTGGGGCCAACGTCCTGACTTTC	CASSYSSGANVLTF
.	TRBV11-2	.	TRBJ2-7	TGTGCCAGCAGCTCCCAGGGATGGGAGCAGTACTTC	CASSSQGWEQYF
TRBD2	TRBV19	.	TRBJ2-7	TGTGCCAGTAGTATCTTCCCTAGCGGGACCTACGAGCAGTACTTC	CASSIFPSGTYEQYF
TRBD1	TRBV4-1	.	TRBJ1-1	TGCGCCAGCAGCATCCGACAGGGAGACACTGAAGCTTTCTTT	CASSIRQGDTEAFF
.	TRBV10-3	.	TRBJ2-7	TGTGCCATCAGTGAGTCGGCAGGGGGGGACTACGAGCAGTACTTC	CAISESAGGDYEQYF
.	TRBV5-6	.	TRBJ2-2	TGTGCCAGCAGCTTCTGGGCACCGTACACCGGGGAGCTGTTTTTT	CASSFWAPYTGELFF
.	TRBV19	.	TRBJ2-5	TGTGCCAGTAGTAACGGAAGGGAGACCCTGGAGACCCAGTACTTC	CASSNGRETLETQYF
TRBD2	TRBV27	.	TRBJ2-3	TGTGCCAGCAGTTTGGTCCAGCGGGGGGGCACAGATACGCAGTATTTT	CASSLVQRGGTDTQYF
TRBD1	TRBV5-6	.	TRBJ1-1	TGTGCCAGCGCGGCAGGGGGCACTGAAGCTTTCTTT	CASAAGGTEAFF
.	TRBV5-4	.	TRBJ2-7	TGTGCCAGCAGCCTCGCCAACAACTACGAGCAGTACTTC	CASSLANNYEQYF
.	TRBV5-1	.	TRBJ2-5	TGCGCCAGCAGCTTGGCCGGGACTCCCCGGGAGACCCAGTACTTC	CASSLAGTPRETQYF
.	TRBV2	once	TRBJ2-1	TGTGCCATCTCCCCATTATTGCCCTGGAGTGCAGAATTTTCGGATGAGCAGTTCTTC	CAISPLLPWSAEFSDEQFF
.	TRBV6-1	few	TRBJ1-6	TGTGCCAGCAGTGATACTCTCTTGGGTCTATTTGTGGACTTT	CASSDTLLGLFVDF
TRBD2	TRBV27	.	TRBJ2-7	TGTGCCAGCAGTGTATCTAGCGGAACAGGCCTCTACGAGCAGTACTTC	CASSVSSGTGLYEQYF
.	TRBV6-6	.	TRBJ1-5	TGTGCCAGCACGGTTATGCAGGTTGGCAATCAGCCCCAGCATTTT	CASTVMQVGNQPQHF
.	TRBV9	.	TRBJ2-7	TGTGCCAGCAGCCCGGGGGCTAGCGGATCCTACGAGCAGTACTTC	CASSPGASGSYEQYF
.	TRBV11-3	.	TRBJ2-2	TGTGCCAGCAGGCCTTCTCGGGGCGAATTGGGGGGTACCGGGGAGCTGTTTTTT	CASRPSRGELGGTGELFF
TRBD2	TRBV5-1	once	TRBJ2-1	TGCGCCAGCAGCTTGGCACTAGCGGGAGAGAATGAGCAGTTCTTC	CASSLALAGENEQFF
.	TRBV6-6	.	TRBJ2-3	TGTGCCAGCAGTTACGTGGGAGAAACAGATACGCAGTATTTT	CASSYVGETDTQYF
TRBD1	TRBV4-1	.	TRBJ1-5	TGCGCCAGCAGCCAAACCGGGACAGGGCAGAATCAGCCCCAGCATTTT	CASSQTGTGQNQPQHF
.	TRBV5-4	.	TRBJ2-7	TGTGCCAGCAGGGCCTGGGGGAGTTACGAGCAGTACTTC	CASRAWGSYEQYF
.	TRBV9	.	TRBJ2-2	TGTGCCAGCAACCCTGGCGCCGGGGAGCTGTTTTTT	CASNPGAGELFF
TRBD2	TRBV6-5	.	TRBJ2-7	TGTGCCAGCAGACCGACTGGCGGGGGGGACTACGAGCAGTACTTC	CASRPTGGGDYEQYF
.	TRBV27	.	TRBJ1-2	TGTGCCAGCAGTTTATCCCCGAGGGATTATGGCTACACCTTC	CASSLSPRDYGYTF
.	TRBV4-1	.	TRBJ2-7	TGCGCCAGCAGCCAAGATTTCCCGGGTCTCTCCTACGAGCAGTACTTC	CASSQDFPGLSYEQYF
.	TRBV7-3	.	TRBJ2-1	TGTGCCAGCAGCTTAGGCCCCTTCGGGCCTTCCAATGAGCAGTTCTTC	CASSLGPFGPSNEQFF
.	TRBV7-9	.	TRBJ2-7	TGTGCCAGCAGCTCCTGGGCCTACGAGCAGTACTTC	CASSSWAYEQYF
.	TRBV28	.	TRBJ2-1	TGTGCCAGCAGTTTAAGAGCACGGAGGGTGCAGTTCTTC	CASSLRARRVQFF
TRBD1	TRBV4-3	.	TRBJ1-3	TGCGCCAGCAGCCAAGAAGGGCAGGGGGTAGACGGCTCTGGAAACACCATATATTTT	CASSQEGQGVDGSGNTIYF
.	TRBV5-4	.	TRBJ2-5	TGTGCCAGCAGCCGCAGGTACCAAGAGACCCAGTACTTC	CASSRRYQETQYF